These T cell receptor beta chains were read from a single sample in a study of T cell responses to AZD1222 COVID-19 vaccine. TCRdb's table, derived via immunoSEQ multiplex PCR, lists solely in-frame clones and lacks some. The table records roughly 76,000 clones, over 75% of them present only once. Sequencing was performed on peripheral blood, taken on day 0 of AZD1222 vaccination. All receptors come from an adult in good health. CDR3s include the opening cysteine and the closing phenylalanine or tryptophan. D genes are given only for firm matches. The size entry is marked missing in some rows and otherwise reads once, few, many or a size class.

v_call	clone_size	j_call	d_call	cdr3_nt	cdr3_aa
TRBV5-1	NA	TRBJ2-2	TRBD1	TGCGCCAGCAGCTTCACGGGACAGGGCCCGAACACCGGGGAGCTGTTTTTT	CASSFTGQGPNTGELFF
TRBV13	NA	TRBJ2-3	TRBD2	TGTGCCAGCAGCCCCGGGACTAGCGCCGTGGGTACAGATACGCAGTATTTT	CASSPGTSAVGTDTQYF
TRBV27	NA	TRBJ1-4	NA	TGTGCCAGCAGTTCCGAACCCGGGACTGAACTGTTTTTT	CASSSEPGTELFF
TRBV7-8	NA	TRBJ1-1	NA	TGTGCCAGCAGCTTATCGGACGGAGAAGCTTTCTTT	CASSLSDGEAFF
TRBV6-2/TRBV6-3	NA	TRBJ1-5	NA	TGTGCCAGCAGTTACGGGACAAAGACCCAGCATTTT	CASSYGTKTQHF
TRBV7-9	NA	TRBJ2-4	NA	TGTGCCAGCAGCTTAACTAGGCTGGGAAACATTCAGTACTTC	CASSLTRLGNIQYF
TRBV5-5	NA	TRBJ1-3	NA	TGTGCCAGCAGCTTCGGGACGGCTGGAAACACCATATATTTT	CASSFGTAGNTIYF
TRBV7-9	NA	TRBJ2-5	NA	TGTGCCAGCAGCTTGTCTACGGAACAAGAGACCCAGTACTTC	CASSLSTEQETQYF
TRBV5-1	NA	TRBJ1-2	NA	TGCGCCAGCAGCCCTACCGGGGGGCTAGGCTATGGCTACACCTTC	CASSPTGGLGYGYTF
TRBV12-3/TRBV12-4	NA	TRBJ2-1	TRBD2	TGTGCCAGCAGTATACTAGCGGGCAATGAGCAGTTCTTC	CASSILAGNEQFF
TRBV6-1	once	TRBJ1-2	NA	TGTGCCAGCAGTGAAGCGTTTTCTCAGATGGATGGCTACACCTTC	CASSEAFSQMDGYTF
TRBV7-3	NA	TRBJ2-1	NA	TGTGCCAGCAGCCCCGGACAGCGTCGGAGTGAGCAGTTCTTC	CASSPGQRRSEQFF
TRBV5-8	NA	TRBJ1-6	NA	TGTGCCAGCAGCTTGGCGGCAGTAGATAATTCACCCCTCCACTTT	CASSLAAVDNSPLHF
TRBV30	few	TRBJ1-2	NA	TGTGCCTGGAGTGTGGGTCCCTATGGCTACACCTTC	CAWSVGPYGYTF
TRBV6-5	NA	TRBJ2-2	NA	TGTGCCAGCAGTTACTCGGAGGCCGGGGAGCTGTTTTTT	CASSYSEAGELFF
TRBV19	NA	TRBJ2-4	TRBD2	TGTGCCAGCCAACTAGCGGGAGGGAACATTCAGTACTTC	CASQLAGGNIQYF
TRBV25-1	NA	TRBJ1-1	NA	TGTGCCAGCAGTCGGGCGGACGGACGAGCTGAAGCTTTCTTT	CASSRADGRAEAFF
TRBV18	NA	TRBJ2-7	NA	TGTGCCAGCTCACCACCGAGCCAGCCGTGGGGGGAGCAGTACTTC	CASSPPSQPWGEQYF
TRBV5-1	NA	TRBJ2-3	TRBD2	TGCGCCAGCAGCTTGGTACGTAGCGGGAGGCCAGATACGCAGTATTTT	CASSLVRSGRPDTQYF
TRBV7-9	NA	TRBJ2-7	NA	TGTGCCAGCAGCTTAGGGTCCGCTACCTACGAGCAGTACTTC	CASSLGSATYEQYF
TRBV19	NA	TRBJ2-7	NA	TGTGCCAGTGCCGAGGGGCAGTCGGGAGAGCAGTACTTC	CASAEGQSGEQYF
TRBV24-1	NA	TRBJ1-2	NA	TGTGCCTCCCCCGACTTAACGAGGACCCAGAACTATGGCTACACCTTC	CASPDLTRTQNYGYTF
TRBV10-2	NA	TRBJ1-5	TRBD1	TGCGCCAGCAGCCTGGACAGGGACGACAATCAGCCCCAGCATTTT	CASSLDRDDNQPQHF
TRBV6-1	NA	TRBJ2-1	NA	TGTGCCAGCAGTGAATCCAGCGTAGGTGAGCAGTTCTTC	CASSESSVGEQFF
TRBV28	NA	TRBJ1-2	TRBD1	TGTGCCAGCAGGCCAGGGGGGTTTGACTATGGCTACACCTTC	CASRPGGFDYGYTF
TRBV10-3	NA	TRBJ2-3	NA	TGTGCCATCAGTGAATTAAAACAGACCCCTAGCACAGATACGCAGTATTTT	CAISELKQTPSTDTQYF
TRBV3-1/TRBV3-2	NA	TRBJ1-5	NA	TGTGCCAGCAGCCAAGGAAATCCGGGATTCGGTCAGCCCCAGCATTTT	CASSQGNPGFGQPQHF
TRBV9	NA	TRBJ1-3	NA	TGTGCCAGCAGCGTAGGACCAGGGGACGGAAACACCATATATTTT	CASSVGPGDGNTIYF
TRBV19	NA	TRBJ1-1	NA	TGTGCCAGTAGTCCACAGACAGCCCTGAACACTGAAGCTTTCTTT	CASSPQTALNTEAFF
TRBV9	NA	TRBJ1-6	TRBD1	TGTGCCAGCAGCCTTCGACAGGGGGGCGCACCCCTCCACTTT	CASSLRQGGAPLHF
TRBV2	once	TRBJ1-1	TRBD1	TGTGCCAGCAGCGTGGGACAGGCCACTGAAGCTTTCTTT	CASSVGQATEAFF
TRBV15	NA	TRBJ2-5	TRBD2	TGTGCCACCAGCAGCGATGGAGTCAGCGGGAGGGCCTCGCGGGAGACCCAGTACTTC	CATSSDGVSGRASRETQYF
TRBV11-1	NA	TRBJ2-1	TRBD2	TGTGCCAGCAGCTCCTCCGGGACTAGCGGATACAATGAGCAGTTCTTC	CASSSSGTSGYNEQFF
TRBV9	NA	TRBJ1-1	NA	TGTGCCAGCACCCCCGGGGGGGGTGATGCTTTCTTT	CASTPGGGDAFF
TRBV6-4	NA	TRBJ1-1	NA	TGTGCCAGCAGTGACCAAAGGGGCACTGAAGCTTTCTTT	CASSDQRGTEAFF
TRBV7-2	NA	TRBJ1-4	NA	TGTGCCAGCAGCTTAGGGGGGACTACCCTTAATGAAAAACTGTTTTTT	CASSLGGTTLNEKLFF
TRBV28	NA	TRBJ1-2	NA	TGTGCCAGCAGTTGGGGAGGAGGGGACTATGGCTACACCTTC	CASSWGGGDYGYTF
TRBV19	NA	TRBJ1-1	NA	TGTGCCACCCGACTCCGGGCTCTCACTGAAGCTTTCTTT	CATRLRALTEAFF
TRBV11-3	NA	TRBJ2-3	NA	TGTGCCAGCAGCCCCGGGGCGGCTACAGATACGCAGTATTTT	CASSPGAATDTQYF
TRBV19	NA	TRBJ2-6	NA	TGTGCCAGTAGTACCGGACGTAGCTCTGGGGCCAACGTCCTGACTTTC	CASSTGRSSGANVLTF
TRBV7-6	NA	TRBJ1-5	NA	TGTGCCAGCAGCTCCTCACCAGGGGTGGCTCAGCCCCAGCATTTT	CASSSSPGVAQPQHF
TRBV5-1	NA	TRBJ1-2	TRBD1	TGCGCCAGCAGCCCCGAGGGGCAGGGGGCTGGCTACACCTTC	CASSPEGQGAGYTF
TRBV5-6	NA	TRBJ2-2	NA	TGTGCCAGCAGCTCCTTACATATGGGGGAGCTGTTTTTT	CASSSLHMGELFF
TRBV4-2	NA	TRBJ1-6	NA	TGTGCCAGCAGCCAAGACGGGACACAGAGCTCCTATAATTCACCCCTCCACTTT	CASSQDGTQSSYNSPLHF